This T cell receptor (beta chain) originates from a study of control samples from healthy donors and cancer patients. This clone turned up a few times. Profiling relied on immunoSEQ multiplex PCR, and the TCRdb table lists in-frame clones only, not all of them. Of 170,000 or so clones in the sample, roughly nine tenths are singletons; the top ten hold approximately 1.5%. The trim removed 6 bases at V and 9 bases at J, leaving 15 bases unmatched. CDR1 and CDR2 (germline): MNHEY, SMNVEV (reference sequence). The CDR3 is 16 amino acids. This receptor was identified in a man aged 25 to 45 in good health. The specimen sequenced was blood. The chain joins TRBV27 to TRBJ2-1; 9 bases agree with TRBD2. CDR3 coding DNA: TGTGCCAGCAGCCGACAGGGTAGCGGGAGATTGGGTGAGCAGTTCTTC. Translation: CASSRQGSGRLGEQFF.